The rows below give T cell receptor beta chains drawn from one sample of a study of blood T cell repertoires in COVID-19. This table comes from immunoSEQ multiplex PCR, and its TCRdb copy is limited to in-frame clones, with some not included. The table records 200,000 to 300,000 clones, roughly 86% of them present only once. The specimen was PBMCs or T cells enriched from blood (not recorded which). Receptors originate from a woman aged 18-30 years who had recovered from COVID-19. The CDR3 runs from the conserved cysteine through the conserved F or W. D genes are given only for firm matches. The size entry is marked missing in some rows and otherwise reads once, few, many or a size class.

d_gene,j_gene,v_gene,abundance,CDR3nt,CDR3aa
TRBD2,TRBJ2-7,TRBV10-3,-,TGTGCCATCATGATGACTAGCGGGGGTTACGAGCAGTACTTC,CAIMMTSGGYEQYF
-,TRBJ1-2,TRBV2,-,TGTGCCAGCAGTGAAAAAGGTTGGGGGGGATTATACTATGGCTACACCTTC,CASSEKGWGGLYYGYTF
-,TRBJ1-1,TRBV28,-,TGTGCCAGCAGTTCTTCACCCCCGCCCGGCGGGAGCACTGAAGCTTTCTTT,CASSSSPPPGGSTEAFF
-,TRBJ1-1,TRBV6-5,-,TGTGCCAGCAGTAGAGCCCGGGGCACTGAAGCTTTCTTT,CASSRARGTEAFF
-,TRBJ1-1,TRBV4-1,once,TGCGCCAGCAGCCAGGGAGTTTCGAACACTGAAGCTTTCTTT,CASSQGVSNTEAFF
-,TRBJ2-2,TRBV9,-,TGTGCCAGCAGCGTAGAGAGTACCGGGGAGCTGTTTTTT,CASSVESTGELFF
-,TRBJ1-1,TRBV6-5,-,TGTGCCAGCAGGACCTTCGGGACAGAAGCTTTCTTT,CASRTFGTEAFF
-,TRBJ2-2,TRBV7-9,-,TGTGCCAGCAGTCGAACCAGTAACACCGGGGAGCTGTTTTTT,CASSRTSNTGELFF
-,TRBJ1-2,TRBV6-5,-,TGTGCCAGCAGTTACGACAGAAACAACTATGGCTACACCTTC,CASSYDRNNYGYTF
TRBD2,TRBJ2-3,TRBV28,-,TGTGCCAGCAGTACCCGGACTAGCGGGAGTACAGATACGCAGTATTTT,CASSTRTSGSTDTQYF
-,TRBJ1-5,TRBV28,-,TGTGCCAGCAGTTCCCTGGGGGGGATGGGTGGCAATCAGCCCCAGCATTTT,CASSSLGGMGGNQPQHF
-,TRBJ2-7,TRBV11-3,-,TGTGCCAGCAGCTTAGATCCGGCTAGCTCCGAGCAGTACTTC,CASSLDPASSEQYF
-,TRBJ2-7,TRBV5-4,-,TGTGCCAGCAGCTCGGACGGGAATCCCTACGAGCAGTACTTC,CASSSDGNPYEQYF
-,TRBJ1-1,TRBV7-9,-,TGTGCCAGCAGGACTAGGGAGGGCACTGAAGCTTTCTTT,CASRTREGTEAFF